Sequencing of this T cell receptor (beta chain) was carried out in a study of blood T cell repertoires in COVID-19. Study in general: Italy, Spain and the United States were the sources of the convalescent and acute COVID-19 samples. Sources were T cells, B-cell-depleted T cells, or PBMCs; the material itself was cDNA or gDNA.

Germline lookup yields CDR1 SGHAT and CDR2 FQNNGV. This CDR3 has 16 amino acids. Trimming shortened V by 7 bases and J by 2 bases, and 18 bases separated the two germline ends. In the original processing: How many nucleated cells were present was estimated from reference gene primer amplification. The protocol was immunoSEQ multiplex PCR, while the TCRdb copy is restricted to in-frame clones and leaves out a portion. The V and J calls and the clone size are those of that table, but D and trimming were determined from the DNA. The sample holds approximately 100,000 clones, over 75% seen once. The receptor comes from a woman aged 25 to 39 with acute or convalescent COVID-19. The chain joins TRBV11-2 to TRBJ2-1; D may be TRBD1 (6 bases). The specimen sequenced was peripheral blood. For the CDR3, the DNA is TGTGCCAGCACCCGCACCCGACAGGTCGCCTACAATGAGCAGTTCTTC. Its protein product is CASTRTRQVAYNEQFF.